This entry features one T cell receptor (beta chain) sequence. The PCR used 60 Vbeta and 13 Jbeta primers. Libraries were prepared by immunoSEQ multiplex PCR; TCRdb keeps only in-frame clonotypes and omits some of them. Recorded for this sample: 100,000 to 150,000 clones. The CDR3 covers 14 residues. Trimming removed 0 bases from V and 7 bases from J, with 11 bases in between. Germline V lookup: CDR1 LNHNV, CDR2 YYDKDF (reference sequence). The data stem from a study of cytomegalovirus exposure and HLA in healthy donors. The source is a man aged 30 to 45 in good health and CMV-seronegative. Sequences were obtained from PBMCs. The genes are TRBV15 and TRBJ2-3; D remains unclear. CDR3 sequence: CATSRDRVQHTQYF. The CDR3 DNA reads TGTGCCACCAGCAGAGATCGGGTCCAGCATACGCAGTATTTT.